This entry concerns a single T cell receptor beta chain. This sample is part of a study of OX40 agonist ivuxolimab in advanced cancers. This table comes from immunoSEQ multiplex PCR, and its TCRdb copy is limited to in-frame clones, with some not included. The sample has tens of thousands of clones; 81% are singletons. The starting material was CD4+ or CD8+ T cells sorted from blood, obtained in a trial of the OX40 agonist ivuxolimab. The origin of this receptor is an adult with an advanced solid tumor such as melanoma, head and neck, liver or kidney cancer.

CDR3 DNA: TGCGCCAGCAGCCAGGTGAGCACCGGGGAGCTGTTTTTT. Translation gives CASSQVSTGELFF. The V call is TRBV4-3, the J call TRBJ2-2; the D is unclear. In germline, CDR1 is LGHNA, CDR2 YSLEER. Trimming left V 3 bases short and J 4 bases short, with 6 bases between. The CDR3 runs 13 residues.